A selection of T cell receptor beta chains follows, all from one sample in a study of cytomegalovirus exposure and HLA in healthy donors. The method was immunoSEQ multiplex PCR; TCRdb's version includes in-frame clones alone and lacks a portion of them. The table lists some 120,000 clones, about 16% of them singletons. Sequenced input: PBMCs. Receptors originate from a woman aged 18-29 years in good health and CMV-seronegative. Both conserved end residues are trimmed from each CDR3. The D gene is left open where the match is weak.

10	TRBV2	-	ASSGRAGEQY
12	TRBV6-4	-	ASSDSLEAGELF
12	TRBV10-3	TRBD1	AISRQGSNQPQH
12	TRBV25-1	TRBD1	ASSEGTGAFGDT
15	TRBV28	TRBD2	ASSLRPSGLTSYEQY
14	TRBV9	TRBD2	ASSLSGGGVDGELF
17	TRBV9	TRBD2	ASSVAPGTSGREAGELF
11	TRBV6-1	TRBD1	ASSPGTGNGYT
12	TRBV2	-	ASSRERSSYEQY
11	TRBV9	-	ASSVGQQETQY
12	TRBV5-1	TRBD1	ASSRDRGYTEAF
15	TRBV2	TRBD1	ASSVSTVDRGGYEQY
12	TRBV30	TRBD1	AWRRGLGIYEQY
12	TRBV30	TRBD1	AWSSDRGFETQY
12	TRBV9	-	ASSVDGSQETQY
13	TRBV7-9	-	ASSRGAPPGETQY
10	TRBV9	-	ASSPRGYEQF
12	TRBV27	TRBD2	ASASGRNYNEQF
13	TRBV6-1	-	ASSEAGATTGELF
11	TRBV6-6	TRBD1	ASSTGGQYEQY
12	TRBV18	-	ASSELHMNTEAF
13	TRBV21-1	-	ASSKEQGVAGELF
16	TRBV9	TRBD1	ASSVGGTGGTGANVLT
14	TRBV5-4	-	ASSSYGEIGANVLT
13	TRBV5-1	-	ASSLDTGMNTEAF
13	TRBV30	TRBD1	ACQSWDRESSPLH
14	TRBV6-7	-	ASSYARKNSNTEAF
14	TRBV29-1	-	RVEVLGARVNTEAF
14	TRBV6-4	TRBD1	ASSQEAGTGYNEQF
10	TRBV6-5	-	ASSPSVNEQF
10	TRBV10-2	-	ASNWGRETQY
12	TRBV5-5	TRBD1	ASSPQGAASPLH
13	TRBV30	TRBD1	AWSVPDRSNQPQH
11	TRBV25-1	-	ASSASSSQPQH
9	TRBV20-1	TRBD2	SALLADEQY
12	TRBV4-1	-	ASSEEGLQETQY
12	TRBV4-2	TRBD2	ASSPGTISDTQY
10	TRBV19	TRBD1	ASSVRGLGYT
12	TRBV28	-	ASSYSRVYNEQF
9	TRBV9	-	APRRSYEQY